This TCR beta chain was captured in a study of T cell responses to AZD1222 COVID-19 vaccine listed by TCRdb under 2021. With regard to the full study: AZD1222 recipients whose second dose came at about 4 weeks and those whose second dose came at about 12 weeks were combined into one group, since spike-specific TCR depth and breadth did not differ between the two schedules. A total of 233 trial participants underwent TCR sequencing, of whom approximately 210 received two doses of AZD1222 and about 25 received two doses of the MenACWY control vaccine. Trial participants were enrolled by age into 18-55, 56-69 and 70-plus year subgroups, with 148, 28 and 57 TCR-sequenced participants respectively.

Overall study results and their limits: Reportedly, almost half of the unique spike-specific TCRs recognized epitopes lying outside the regions that are mutated in the B.1.351 and B.1.1.7 variants. The vaccine-associated CD4 TCRs covered the entire spike protein, and the dominant responses fell in regions 160-218 and 743-854. The 56-69-year group was small, and its depth increase did not reach significance, likely because of low power. After two AZD1222 doses, both the breadth and the depth of spike-specific TCRs were significantly higher than at day 0 and than in MenACWY recipients. Because no day 14 peak-response samples were available, repertoires were characterized only after the peak T cell response. Conclusions about previously exposed vaccinees are limited because only six or seven AZD1222 recipients were SARS-CoV-2 seropositive at baseline. Participants were mostly white British and included more females than males, and it was suggested by the authors that clonal diversity may have been underestimated.

In light of the paper, this sample's time point label describes: baseline before first vaccination. Vaccinee samples came from UK trials COV001 and COV002, including a single-blind randomized controlled phase 2/3 trial of AZD1222 (ChAdOx1 nCoV-19) in healthy adults. Trial participant PBMC samples were collected at day 0 and day 28 after the second dose for TCRbeta chain sequencing. As concerns this clone: This receptor's antigen is unknown. Base qualities are not recorded, but no much larger clone differs from it by a single base.

The CDR3 regions of human TCRbeta chains were analyzed by immunosequencing. The paper's processing steps were these. TCRs in the repertoires were matched against a reference library of SARS-CoV-2-specific TCRs that had been generated with the MIRA antigen-specificity platform. Breadth was defined as the fraction of unique TCRs that were SARS-CoV-2-associated. Depth was defined as the fraction of total T cells that were SARS-CoV-2-associated. Using the MIRA data, each spike-specific TCR was mapped to the spike region that the TCR reacts to and placed in a CD4 or CD8 class. Log10-transformed breadth and depth values were compared by one-way ANOVA with Sidak's multiple comparisons tests. TCRdb took over this immuneACCESS table, retaining in-frame rearrangements with V and J assigned. Such tables are incomplete; in checked studies, under half of the missing clones stem from an unresolved V gene, and the remainder is unexplained. That table supplies the V and J calls and clone size; D and trimming were determined from the DNA. This sample gives about 100,000 clones in total; 88% of them show up just once. Clones ranked in the top ten supply about 1.7% of the sample.

The receptor was derived from an adult in good health. Sequences were derived from peripheral blood, sampled on day 0 of AZD1222 vaccination.

The bases read TGTGCCAGCAGTGTAAGGGAGGAACCTAATGAAAAACTGTTTTTT. The encoded protein is CASSVREEPNEKLFF. The chain was built from TRBV2 and TRBJ1-4; the D gene cannot be resolved reliably. The germline V gene specifies SNHLY as CDR1 and FYNNEI as CDR2. Its CDR3 holds 15 amino acids, cysteine through phenylalanine. The read is trimmed to its CDR3 DNA, 45 bases read in frame from base 1. Trimming at the junction amounts to 4 bases on V and 3 bases on J, and the germline ends lie 12 bases apart.